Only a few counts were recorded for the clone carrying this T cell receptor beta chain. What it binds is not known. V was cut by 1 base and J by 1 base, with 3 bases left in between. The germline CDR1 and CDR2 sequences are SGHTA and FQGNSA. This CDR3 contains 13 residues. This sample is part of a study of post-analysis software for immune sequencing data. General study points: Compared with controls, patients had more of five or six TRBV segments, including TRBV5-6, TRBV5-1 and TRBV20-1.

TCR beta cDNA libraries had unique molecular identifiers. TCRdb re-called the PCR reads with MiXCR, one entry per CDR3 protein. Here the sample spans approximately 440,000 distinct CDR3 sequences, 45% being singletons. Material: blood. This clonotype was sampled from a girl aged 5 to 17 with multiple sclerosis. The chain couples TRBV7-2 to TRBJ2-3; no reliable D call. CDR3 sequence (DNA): TGTGCCAGCAGCTTAGTTTGCACAGATACGCAGTATTTT. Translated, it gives CASSLVCTDTQYF.